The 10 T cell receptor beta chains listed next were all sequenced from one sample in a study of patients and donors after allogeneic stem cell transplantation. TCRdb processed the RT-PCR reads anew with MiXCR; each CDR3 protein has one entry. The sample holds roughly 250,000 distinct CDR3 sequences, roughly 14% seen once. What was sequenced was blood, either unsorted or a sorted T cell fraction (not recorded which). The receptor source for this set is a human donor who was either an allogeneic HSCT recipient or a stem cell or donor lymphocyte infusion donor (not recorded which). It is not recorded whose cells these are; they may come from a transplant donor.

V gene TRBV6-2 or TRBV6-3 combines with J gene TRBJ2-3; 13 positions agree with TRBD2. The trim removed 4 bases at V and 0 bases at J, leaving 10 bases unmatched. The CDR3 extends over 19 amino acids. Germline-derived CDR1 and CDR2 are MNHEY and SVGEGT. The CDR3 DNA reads TGTGCCAGCAGTTTCCTCAGACTAGCGGGGGGTCTCAGCACAGATACGCAGTATTTT. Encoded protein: CASSFLRLAGGLSTDTQYF.

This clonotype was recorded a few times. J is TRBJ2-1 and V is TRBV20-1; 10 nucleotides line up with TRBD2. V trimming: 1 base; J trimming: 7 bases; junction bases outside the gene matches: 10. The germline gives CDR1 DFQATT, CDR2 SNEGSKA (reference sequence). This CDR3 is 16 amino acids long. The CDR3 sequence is CSARVAGGHFGNEQFF. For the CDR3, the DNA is TGCAGTGCTAGAGTAGCGGGAGGTCATTTCGGGAATGAGCAGTTCTTC.

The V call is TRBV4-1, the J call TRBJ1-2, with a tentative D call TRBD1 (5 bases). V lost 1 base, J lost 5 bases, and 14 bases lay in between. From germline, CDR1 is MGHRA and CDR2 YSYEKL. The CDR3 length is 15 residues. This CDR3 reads CASSQGGLGGYGYTF. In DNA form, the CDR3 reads TGCGCCAGCAGCCAAGGGGGACTCGGAGGGTATGGCTACACCTTC.

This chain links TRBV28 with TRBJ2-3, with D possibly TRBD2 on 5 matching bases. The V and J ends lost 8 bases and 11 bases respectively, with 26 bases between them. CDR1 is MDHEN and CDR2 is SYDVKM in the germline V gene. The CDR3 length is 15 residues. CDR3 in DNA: TGTGCCAGCGGGATCCCACCCCCAAGCGGTCGAGGGCAGTATTTT. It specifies CASGIPPPSGRGQYF.

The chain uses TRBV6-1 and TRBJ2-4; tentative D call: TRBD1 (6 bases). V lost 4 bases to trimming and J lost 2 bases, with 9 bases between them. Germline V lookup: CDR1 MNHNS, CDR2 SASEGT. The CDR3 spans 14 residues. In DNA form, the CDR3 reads TGTGCCAGCAGTGCTGACAGGACCAAAAACATTCAGTACTTC. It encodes CASSADRTKNIQYF.

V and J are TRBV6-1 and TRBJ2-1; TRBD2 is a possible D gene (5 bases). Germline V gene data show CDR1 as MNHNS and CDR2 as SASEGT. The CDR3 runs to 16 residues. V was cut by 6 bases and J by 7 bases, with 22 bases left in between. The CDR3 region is CASSSTGMVGSNEQFF. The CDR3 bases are TGTGCCAGCAGCTCCACCGGGATGGTTGGAAGTAATGAGCAGTTCTTC.

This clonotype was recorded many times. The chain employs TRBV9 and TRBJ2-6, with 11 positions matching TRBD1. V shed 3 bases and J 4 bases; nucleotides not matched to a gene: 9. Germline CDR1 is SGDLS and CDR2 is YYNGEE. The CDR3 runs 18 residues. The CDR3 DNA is TGTGCCAGCAGCGATCGGACAGGGGGCTACGGGGGGGCCAACGTCCTGACTTTC. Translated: CASSDRTGGYGGANVLTF.

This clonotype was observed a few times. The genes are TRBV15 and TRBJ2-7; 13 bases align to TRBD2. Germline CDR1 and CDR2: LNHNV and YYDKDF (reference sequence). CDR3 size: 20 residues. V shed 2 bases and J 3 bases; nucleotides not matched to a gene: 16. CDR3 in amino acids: CATSRLSGTSGMDALYEQYF. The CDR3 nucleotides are TGTGCCACCAGCAGATTATCCGGGACTAGCGGGATGGATGCCCTCTACGAGCAGTACTTC.

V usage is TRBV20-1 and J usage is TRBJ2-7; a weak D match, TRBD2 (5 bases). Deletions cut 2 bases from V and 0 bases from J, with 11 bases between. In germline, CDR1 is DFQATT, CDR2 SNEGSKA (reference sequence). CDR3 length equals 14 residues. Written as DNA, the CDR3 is TGCAGTGCTAGACCCCGAGGGTTCTCCTACGAGCAGTACTTC. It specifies CSARPRGFSYEQYF.

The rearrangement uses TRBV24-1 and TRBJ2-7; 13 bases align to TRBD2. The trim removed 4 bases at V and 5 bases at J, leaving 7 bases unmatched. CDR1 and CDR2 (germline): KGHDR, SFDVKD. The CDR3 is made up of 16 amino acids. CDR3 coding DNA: TGTGCCACCAGTGACGCACTAGCGGGAGGGGCCGACGAGCAGTACTTC. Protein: CATSDALAGGADEQYF.